The entry below describes one TCR beta chain. The clone's antigen remains unknown. Base-call qualities are not available, and no considerably larger clone is one nucleotide away. The data stem from a study of persistence of HIV-infected CD4 T cells (dated by TCRdb to about 2020). With respect to the entire study: Suppressive ART had been received by participants for a median of roughly 8 years. Peripheral blood samples of up to about 180 mL were collected at multiple time points, except for a couple of participants, who underwent leukapheresis at a single time point. Anti-CD3/anti-CD28 stimulation activated a higher proportion of cells, with a lower memory fraction, than antigen stimulation. CMV- and HIV-1 Gag-responding CD4+ T cells were isolated from ART-treated individuals so that antigen-driven clonal expansion of HIV-1-infected cells could be examined. The clonality of all cells in each sorted population was assessed by TCRbeta sequencing, whereas the clonality of infected cells was assessed by proviral sequencing. Cross-participant TCR cluster analysis included roughly 8 participants for CMV and 6 or 7 participants for Gag.

The immunoSEQ hsTCRB assay version 4 in survey mode was used to sequence TCRbeta repertoires from genomic DNA. Genomic DNA was diluted to about 10 ng/uL, and up to 1 ug per sample was used for TCRbeta sequencing. The paper's data handling went like this. TCRbeta data analysis was done in ImmunoSeq Analyzer 3.0, and diversity was calculated on productive nucleotide rearrangements. Lower-bound TCR diversity was estimated with the improved Chao index, and clonality with the Gini coefficient using the Immunarch R package. Different nucleotide rearrangements encoding the same CDR3beta amino acid sequence were treated as distinct clonotypes. Differential abundance analysis identified TCRbeta sequences significantly enriched in antigen-responding cells relative to anti-CD3/anti-CD28-activated cells. GLIPH2 grouped TCRs by predicted peptide-MHC specificity, both within each participant and across combined participant data sets. In its TCRdb copy, this immuneACCESS table keeps in-frame sequences only and misses some clones. Where compared with another copy, unresolved V genes explain less than half of these, and the others have no known cause. D and trimming come from the DNA, and the V and J calls and clone size come from that table. A total of 40,000 to 45,000 clones appear in this sample, 89% of them only once. 1% of the sample is held by the ten biggest clonotypes.

This sample's treatment or condition label indicates: suppressive antiretroviral therapy. Cells were stimulated with anti-CD3/anti-CD28 magnetic beads as a nonspecific positive control representing the CD4+ T cell repertoire. CD4+ T cells that responded were sorted based on upregulation of both CD40 ligand and CD69. Participants were HIV-1-infected adults who started suppressive ART during chronic infection. Plasma HIV-1 RNA had been undetectable (below 50 copies/mL) in participants for at least 4 years. To be included, a participant needed positive CMV serology and a CD4+ T cell count above 400 cells/uL. Before stimulation, PBMCs were isolated using density centrifugation and then depleted of CD8+ T cells. CD8-depleted PBMCs were stimulated for 15 to 20 hours with anti-CD28/CD49d costimulation, CD40-blocking antibody and enfuvirtide to prevent new infections. Cell sorting was done on a Beckman Coulter MoFlo Legacy or XDP sorter, and dead cells were excluded with propidium iodide. Genomic DNA was extracted using the QIAamp DNA Mini Kit for samples with more than one million cells and using the Quick-DNA Microprep Kit for all other samples.

General findings and caveats noted by the study authors: Few individuals were included in the study, and only a limited range of antigens was tested. TCR oligoclonality correlated with proviral oligoclonality within the same sorted populations. Because the TCR analyses were done in bulk, restricting them to just the rare CMV-responding cells that actually carried HIV-1 proviruses was not possible. Significantly lower TCRbeta richness was observed in CMV- and Gag-responding cells than in anti-CD3/anti-CD28-responding cells, and higher oligoclonality was observed in CMV-responding cells than in CD3/CD28-stimulated and Gag-responding cells. Degenerate expanded CDR3beta sequences were enriched in antigen-responding cells, suggesting convergent selection of CD4+ responses to CMV and Gag.

Per the germline V gene (reference sequence), DFQATT is the CDR1 and SNEGSKA is the CDR2. The CDR3 goes from the cysteine to the phenylalanine over 14 residues. Only CDR3 DNA is held: 42 bases, read in frame from base 1. Trimmed from V: 3 bases; trimmed from J: 7 bases; junction bases lacking a gene match: 4. The sequence derives from an adult man with HIV who was CMV-seropositive. Here the sequenced sample was CD4+ T cells sorted from PBMCs after approximately 19-hour stimulation, taken from a patient who received antiretroviral therapy. Taken with the paper, the label for cell subset or site translates to: CD40L+CD69+ CD4 T cells responding to anti-CD3/anti-CD28 beads, representing the overall repertoire. The chain uses TRBV20-1 and TRBJ1-6; TRBD1 aligns with 9 central bases. The sequenced DNA is TGCAGTGCTAGTCGGGACAGGGCAAATTCACCCCTCCACTTT. This gives the protein CSASRDRANSPLHF.